This T cell receptor beta chain was sequenced in a study of cytotoxic CD8 clonotypes in ibrutinib-treated CLL. About the research overall: Responses: some 24 partial, 2 complete; after median around 64 months, about 15 stayed remitted, around twelve progressed.

Study-wide points: Sampling times differed between sustained-remission and progressing patients.

The germline gives CDR1 SGHNT, CDR2 YYREEE (reference sequence). The CDR3 extends over 15 amino acids. V trimming: 7 bases; J trimming: 3 bases; junction bases outside the gene matches: 8. With respect to this clone: Its target is not known.

Depth targeted 1 in 200,000 to 1 in 1 million T cells, averaging 10x coverage per clonotype. Method: immunoSEQ multiplex PCR; TCRdb's copy keeps in-frame clones and lacks some. The table shows approximately 45,000 clones, with 50% to 80% occurring only once. The source material was PBMCs, sampled after 24 months of ibrutinib treatment. The receptor comes from a human donor with chronic lymphocytic leukemia. The chain uses TRBV5-4 and TRBJ2-2; 8 nucleotides agree with TRBD1. The CDR3 nucleotides read TGTGCCAGCGGACTTGGACAGGGCTACACCGGGGAGCTGTTTTTT. As protein: CASGLGQGYTGELFF.